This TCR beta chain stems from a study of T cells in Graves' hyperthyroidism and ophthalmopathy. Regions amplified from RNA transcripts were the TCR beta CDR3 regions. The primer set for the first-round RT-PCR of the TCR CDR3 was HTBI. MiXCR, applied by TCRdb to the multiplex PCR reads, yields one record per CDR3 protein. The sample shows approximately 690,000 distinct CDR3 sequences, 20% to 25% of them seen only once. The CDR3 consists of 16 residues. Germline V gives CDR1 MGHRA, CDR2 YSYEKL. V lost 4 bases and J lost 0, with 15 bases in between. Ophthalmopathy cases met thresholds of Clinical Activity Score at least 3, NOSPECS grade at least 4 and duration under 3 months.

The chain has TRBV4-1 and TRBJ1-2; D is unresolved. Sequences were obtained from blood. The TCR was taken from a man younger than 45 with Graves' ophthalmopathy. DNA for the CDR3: TGCGCCAGCAGCCGGATTGGAGAGAATTCTAACTATGGCTACACCTTC. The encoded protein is CASSRIGENSNYGYTF.